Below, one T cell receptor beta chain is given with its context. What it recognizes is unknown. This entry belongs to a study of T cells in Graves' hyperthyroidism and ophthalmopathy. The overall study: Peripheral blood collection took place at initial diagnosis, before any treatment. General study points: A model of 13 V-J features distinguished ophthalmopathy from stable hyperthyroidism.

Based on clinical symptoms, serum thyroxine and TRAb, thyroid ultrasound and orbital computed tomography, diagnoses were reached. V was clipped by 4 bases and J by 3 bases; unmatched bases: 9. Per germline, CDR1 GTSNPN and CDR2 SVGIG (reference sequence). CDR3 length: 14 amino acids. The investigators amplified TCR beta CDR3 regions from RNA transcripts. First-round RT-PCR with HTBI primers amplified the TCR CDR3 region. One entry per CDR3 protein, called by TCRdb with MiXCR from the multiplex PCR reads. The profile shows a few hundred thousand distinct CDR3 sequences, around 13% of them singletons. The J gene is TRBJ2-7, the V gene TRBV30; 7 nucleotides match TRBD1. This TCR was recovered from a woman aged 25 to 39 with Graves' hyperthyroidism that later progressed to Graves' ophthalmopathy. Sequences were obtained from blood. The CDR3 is CAWNTGRQGYEQYF. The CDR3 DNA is TGTGCCTGGAACACCGGAAGACAGGGCTACGAGCAGTACTTC.